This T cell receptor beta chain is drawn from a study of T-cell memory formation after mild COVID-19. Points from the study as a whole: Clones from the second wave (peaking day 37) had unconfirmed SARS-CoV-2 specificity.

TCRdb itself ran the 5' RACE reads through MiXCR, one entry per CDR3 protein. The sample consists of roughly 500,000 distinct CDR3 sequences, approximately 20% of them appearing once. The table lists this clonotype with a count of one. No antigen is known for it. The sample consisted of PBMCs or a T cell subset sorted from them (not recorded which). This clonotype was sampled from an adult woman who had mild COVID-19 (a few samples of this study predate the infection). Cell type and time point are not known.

CDR3 sequence (DNA): TGTGCCAGCAGTGCCGGGACATCTAATGAAAAACTGTTTTTT. This sequence encodes CASSAGTSNEKLFF. The chain recombines TRBV2 with TRBJ1-4; D possibly corresponds to TRBD1 (6 bases). Between the trimmed V and J ends, which lost 4 bases and 3 bases, there was a span of 9 bases. The CDR3 runs 14 residues. Looked up from germline, CDR1 is SNHLY and CDR2 is FYNNEI.